Presented here are 24 T cell receptor beta chains from one specimen sequenced in a study of cytomegalovirus exposure and HLA in healthy donors. Researchers ran the PCR with 60 Vbeta and 13 Jbeta primers. The table came from immunoSEQ multiplex PCR; TCRdb's copy has only in-frame clones and leaves some out. This table holds roughly 130,000 clones, 8.5% found once. The sample was PBMCs. The receptor set was obtained from a man between 40 and 49 years old in good health and CMV-seronegative.

This chain joins TRBV4-1 and TRBJ2-1, with 9 bases matching TRBD2. V dropped 0 bases and J dropped 9; count of bases not matched to a gene: 9. This CDR3 has 16 amino acids. Germline V lookup: CDR1 MGHRA, CDR2 YSYEKL. In DNA form, the CDR3 reads TGCGCCAGCAGCCAAGAGCTAGCGGGGCCCTATCGTGAGCAGTTCTTC. This translates into CASSQELAGPYREQFF.

This clone was counted a few times. The chain joins TRBV28 to TRBJ1-2, with D tentatively TRBD1 (5 bases). Germline-derived CDR1 and CDR2 are MDHEN and SYDVKM. V lost 3 bases to trimming and J lost 5 bases, with 13 bases between them. CDR3 length: 14 residues. Here the CDR3 reads CASSLVGVWYGYTF. DNA of the CDR3: TGTGCCAGCAGTTTGGTAGGGGTTTGGTATGGCTACACCTTC.

The chain employs TRBV6-1 and TRBJ2-3, with 10 bases lining up with TRBD2. V shed 8 bases, J shed 6 bases, and the junction held 11 bases outside the gene matches. The CDR3 sequence is 15 residues long. CDR1 is MNHNS and CDR2 is SASEGT in the germline V gene. CDR3 in amino acids: CASGELAGSLDTQYF. The CDR3 DNA reads TGTGCCAGCGGGGAACTAGCGGGGTCCTTGGATACGCAGTATTTT.

This clone was recorded a few times. Additional DNA sequences in this sample encode the identical CDR3. The chain uses TRBV5-1 and TRBJ1-2; D gene uncertain. V dropped 3 bases and J dropped 5 bases, with 8 bases sitting between them. Germline V lookup: CDR1 SGHRS, CDR2 YFSETQ. The CDR3 is made up of 12 amino acids. The DNA of the CDR3 is TGCGCCAGCAGCTCCGACACTTATGGCTACACCTTC. Translation gives CASSSDTYGYTF.

V and J are TRBV28 and TRBJ1-2; D might be TRBD1 (5 bases). Germline V gene lookup returns CDR1 MDHEN and CDR2 SYDVKM. The CDR3 covers 13 residues. V lost 8 bases and J lost 1, with 11 bases in between. This CDR3 reads CASQYGGNYGYTF. The CDR3 region has the DNA TGTGCCAGCCAGTACGGGGGTAACTATGGCTACACCTTC.

The chain is built from TRBV29-1 and TRBJ1-4; 7 bases map to TRBD1. The junction had 12 bases not matched to a gene; V was cut back by 6 bases and J by 8 bases. The length of the CDR3 is 14 residues. In germline, CDR1 is SQVTM, CDR2 ANQGSEA. In nucleotides, the CDR3 is TGCAGCGTCTCCCTGGGACAGAGGGGGGAAAAACTGTTTTTT. Translating it yields CSVSLGQRGEKLFF. The full variable domain, completed using reference TRBV29-1 and TRBJ1-4, is SAVISQKPSRDICQRGTSLTIQCQVDSQVTMMFWYRQQPGQSLTLIATANQGSEATYESGFVIDKFPISRPNLTFSTLTVSNMSPEDSSIYLCSVSLGQRGEKLFFGSGTQLSVL.

This clone was detected only a few times. V usage is TRBV19 and J usage is TRBJ1-2; D remains unclear. Germline V CDR1 and CDR2: LNHDA, SQIVND (reference sequence). The germline V and J ends were trimmed by 6 bases and 6 bases, with 8 bases remaining between them. The CDR3 runs 11 residues. The CDR3 protein is CASSPGHGYTF. The DNA of the CDR3 is TGTGCCAGTAGCCCGGGTCATGGCTACACCTTC.

The chain recombines TRBV5-1 with TRBJ2-6; D is unresolved. Germline CDR1 is SGHRS and CDR2 is YFSETQ. This CDR3 has 15 amino acids. Trimming took 0 bases from V and 2 from J, leaving 6 bases between them. The CDR3 reads CASSLAVTGANVLTF. CDR3 DNA: TGCGCCAGCAGCTTGGCAGTTACTGGGGCCAACGTCCTGACTTTC.

This clone has a handful of counts. The chain uses TRBV9 and TRBJ2-1, with 7 nucleotides matching TRBD1. In germline, CDR1 is SGDLS, CDR2 YYNGEE. Trimming removed 0 bases from V and 3 bases from J; junction bases left unmatched: 3. This CDR3 has 15 residues. The CDR3 DNA sequence: TGTGCCAGCAGCGTAGAGGGGGCGCACTACAATGAGCAGTTCTTC. It codes for CASSVEGAHYNEQFF.

The chain is built from TRBV6-1 and TRBJ1-2, with D tentatively TRBD1 (5 bases). Germline V gene lookup returns CDR1 MNHNS and CDR2 SASEGT. Trimming stripped 5 bases from V and 8 bases from J, with 18 bases between. This CDR3 contains 14 residues. CDR3 residues: CASSPGGSRYGYTF. The CDR3 bases are TGTGCCAGCAGTCCGGGGGGGTCCAGGTACGGCTACACCTTC.

In this sample, this clone turned up a few times. CDR3 DNA: TGTGCCAGCAGCCCTCCCCCGGGGACCCAGTACTTC. Amino acids: CASSPPPGTQYF. V usage is TRBV7-9 and J usage is TRBJ2-5; no firm D call. The CDR3 length is 12 residues. Germline CDR1 is SEHNR and CDR2 is FQNEAQ (reference sequence). Trimming cost V 5 bases and J 7 bases, with 11 bases left between them. Full variable domain (missing parts from reference TRBV7-9 and TRBJ2-5): DTGVSQNPRHKITKRGQNVTFRCDPISEHNRLYWYRQTLGQGPEFLTYFQNEAQLEKSRLLSDRFSAERPKGSFSTLEIQRTEQGDSAMYLCASSPPPGTQYFGPGTRLLVL.

This clone has a handful of counts. The gene calls are TRBV5-6 and TRBJ1-2; 7 bases are a match to TRBD1. V was clipped by 4 bases and J by 4 bases; unmatched bases: 4. Looked up from germline, CDR1 is SGHDT and CDR2 is YYEEEE. The CDR3 is made up of 13 amino acids. The chain's CDR3 is CASSDRVGYGYTF. In DNA, the CDR3 is TGTGCCAGCAGCGACAGGGTCGGCTATGGCTACACCTTC.

This clone showed up just a few times. The rearrangement links TRBV4-3 to TRBJ2-3; D might be TRBD2 (6 bases). The CDR3 runs 16 residues. Germline lookup yields CDR1 LGHNA and CDR2 YSLEER. V was shortened by 0 bases and J by 0 bases, with 10 bases between the two germline ends. As DNA, the CDR3 is TGCGCCAGCAGCCAAGATCGGGGGACTAGCACAGATACGCAGTATTTT. Its protein product is CASSQDRGTSTDTQYF.

The chain combines TRBV10-3 with TRBJ1-3, with a tentative D call TRBD1 (5 bases). V was trimmed by 0 bases and J by 3 bases, leaving 9 bases between them. This CDR3 contains 15 residues. From germline, CDR1 is ENHRY and CDR2 SYGVKD. The CDR3 nucleotides read TGTGCCATCAGTGAGTCAGGGGCGGTTGGAAACACCATATATTTT. Protein product: CAISESGAVGNTIYF.

This clone was counted only a few times. This chain uses TRBV4-3 with TRBJ2-3, with 9 bases lining up with TRBD2. Trimming took 0 bases from V and 6 from J; bases not matched to a gene: 7. Per germline, CDR1 LGHNA and CDR2 YSLEER. This CDR3 contains 16 residues. CDR3 DNA: TGCGCCAGCAGCCAAGATCTCCTAGCGGGGAGTGATACGCAGTATTTT. This codes for CASSQDLLAGSDTQYF.

The CDR3 spells CASSSNRDRGLGYTF. CDR3 DNA: TGTGCCAGCAGCTCAAACCGGGACAGGGGGCTTGGCTACACCTTC. The chain is built from TRBV9 and TRBJ1-2, with 12 bases fitting TRBD1. V dropped 4 bases and J dropped 7; count of bases not matched to a gene: 8. The CDR3 contains 15 residues. Germline V lookup: CDR1 SGDLS, CDR2 YYNGEE.

This clone has a count of ten or more. V is TRBV30 and J is TRBJ1-4, with 9 bases matching TRBD1. This CDR3 contains 13 residues. CDR1 and CDR2 from the germline V gene are GTSNPN and SVGIG (reference sequence). Germline trimming cut 1 base from V and 8 bases from J; bases unmatched to any gene: 2. Written as DNA, the CDR3 is TGTGCCTGGAGTGAGGACAGGGGCGAAAAACTGTTTTTT. This translates into CAWSEDRGEKLFF.

The V and J genes are TRBV7-6 and TRBJ1-1, with D unclear. CDR3 length: 13 amino acids. Trimming shortened V by 3 bases and J by 5 bases, and 10 bases separated the two germline ends. Per germline, CDR1 SGHVS and CDR2 FNYEAQ. The CDR3 loop is CASSLMSETEAFF. The CDR3 nucleotides are TGTGCCAGCAGCTTGATGTCGGAGACTGAAGCTTTCTTT.

A few counts support this clone. J is TRBJ2-2 and V is TRBV2; TRBD2 matches at 7 bases. Germline V gene lookup returns CDR1 SNHLY and CDR2 FYNNEI. The V and J ends lost 5 bases and 4 bases, in that order; junction bases with no gene match: 10. This CDR3 has 16 amino acids. Written as DNA, the CDR3 is TGTGCCAGCAGTTCCACTAGCGCTCTAGGCACCGGGGAGCTGTTTTTT. Encoded protein: CASSSTSALGTGELFF.

This clone came up a few times. V is TRBV5-1 and J is TRBJ2-7; no firm D call. The length of the CDR3 is 14 residues. The V end lost 0 bases, the J end lost 2 bases, and 9 bases lay between the germline ends. Per the germline V gene, CDR1 is SGHRS and CDR2 is YFSETQ. The CDR3 here is CASSLVAPPYEQYF. CDR3 nucleotide sequence: TGCGCCAGCAGCTTGGTGGCCCCGCCCTACGAGCAGTACTTC.

This clone appeared a few times. J is TRBJ2-4 and V is TRBV2; D might be TRBD2 (5 bases). Trimming cost V 6 bases and J 0 bases, with 9 bases left between them. Germline V gene sequence: CDR1 SNHLY, CDR2 FYNNEI. This CDR3 comprises 14 residues. CDR3 sequence reads: CASRGELAKNIQYF. In DNA form, the CDR3 reads TGTGCCAGCAGGGGAGAATTAGCCAAAAACATTCAGTACTTC.

This clone has a handful of counts. The chain combines TRBV10-3 with TRBJ2-7; D is possibly TRBD1 (6 bases). Germline CDR1 and CDR2: ENHRY and SYGVKD. V lost 10 bases, J lost 1 base, and 11 bases lay in between. The CDR3 spans 12 residues. The CDR3 spells CATMGQSYEQYF. CDR3 bases: TGTGCCACCATGGGACAATCCTACGAGCAGTACTTC.

This clone was picked up a small number of times. The V call is TRBV7-9, the J call TRBJ2-5, with D possibly TRBD2 on 6 matching bases. This CDR3 has 14 amino acids. The V end lost 1 base, the J end lost 3 bases, and 9 bases lay between the germline ends. Germline CDR1 and CDR2: SEHNR and FQNEAQ (reference sequence). This chain's CDR3 is CASSLGLAEETQYF. CDR3 nucleotide sequence: TGTGCCAGCAGCTTAGGGTTAGCGGAAGAGACCCAGTACTTC.

This clone was detected a few times. The genes are TRBV2 and TRBJ2-5; 10 nucleotides line up with TRBD2. CDR1 is SNHLY and CDR2 is FYNNEI in the germline V gene. The V and J ends lost 7 bases and 2 bases, in that order; junction bases with no gene match: 4. This CDR3 contains 14 residues. The CDR3 reads CASNSGGLQETQYF. Here the CDR3 DNA reads TGTGCCAGCAATAGCGGGGGGTTACAAGAGACCCAGTACTTC.